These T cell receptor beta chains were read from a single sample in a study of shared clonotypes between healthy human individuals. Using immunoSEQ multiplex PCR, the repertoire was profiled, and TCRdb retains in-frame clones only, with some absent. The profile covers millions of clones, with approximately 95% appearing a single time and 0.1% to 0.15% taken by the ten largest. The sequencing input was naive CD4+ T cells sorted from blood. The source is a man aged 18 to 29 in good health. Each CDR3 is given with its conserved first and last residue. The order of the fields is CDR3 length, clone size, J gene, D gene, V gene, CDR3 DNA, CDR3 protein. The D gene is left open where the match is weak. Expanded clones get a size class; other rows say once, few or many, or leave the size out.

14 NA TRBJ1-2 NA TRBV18 TGTGCCAGCTCACCACAACAGGGTGACTATGGCTACACCTTC CASSPQQGDYGYTF
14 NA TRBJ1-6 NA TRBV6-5 TGTGCCAGTGCCCGGGGCAAGATAAATTCACCCCTCCACTTT CASARGKINSPLHF
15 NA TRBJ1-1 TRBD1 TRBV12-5 TGTGCTAGTGGTTCGCGCCGGGGACAGGGGACTGAAGCTTTCTTT CASGSRRGQGTEAFF
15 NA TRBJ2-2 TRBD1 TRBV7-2 TGTGCCAGCAGCTCCGGGACAGGGGTCACCGGGGAGCTGTTTTTT CASSSGTGVTGELFF
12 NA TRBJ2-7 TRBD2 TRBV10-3 TGTGCCATCAGTGGCGGGAGTTACGAGCAGTACTTC CAISGGSYEQYF
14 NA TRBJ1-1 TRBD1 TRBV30 TGTGCCTGGACTAGGGACAGGGGGGGGACTGAAGCTTTCTTT CAWTRDRGGTEAFF
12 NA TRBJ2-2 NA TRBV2 TGTGCCAGCAGTGAACGGGCCGGGGAGCTGTTTTTT CASSERAGELFF
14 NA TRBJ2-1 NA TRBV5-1 TGCGCCAGCAGCTTGGAGCTAAATTACAATGAGCAGTTCTTC CASSLELNYNEQFF
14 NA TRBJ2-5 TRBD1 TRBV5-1 TGCGCCAGCAGCCCGTCAGGACAGGGACAGACCCAGTACTTC CASSPSGQGQTQYF
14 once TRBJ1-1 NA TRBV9 TGTGCCAGCAGCGTAGGCAGGGATAGGACTGAAGCTTTCTTT CASSVGRDRTEAFF
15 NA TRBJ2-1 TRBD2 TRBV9 TGTGCCAGCAGCGTCACTAGCGGGAGCTACAATGAGCAGTTCTTC CASSVTSGSYNEQFF
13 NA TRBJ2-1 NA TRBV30 TGTGCCTGCGCTACCGGGGGCTCCGGGGGGCAGTTCTTC CACATGGSGGQFF
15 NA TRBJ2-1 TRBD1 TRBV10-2 TGCGCCAGCAGGGGACAGGTCCTTTATACCAATGAGCAGTTCTTC CASRGQVLYTNEQFF
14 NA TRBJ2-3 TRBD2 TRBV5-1 TGCGCCAGCGCGTTAGCGGGGAGCACAGATACGCAGTATTTT CASALAGSTDTQYF
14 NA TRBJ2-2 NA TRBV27 TGTGCCAGCAGTTCCTTCGGGGGAGCCGGGGAGCTGTTTTTT CASSSFGGAGELFF
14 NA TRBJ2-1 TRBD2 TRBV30 TGTGCCTGGAGTGCTGGACTAGCGGGATATGAGCAGTTCTTC CAWSAGLAGYEQFF
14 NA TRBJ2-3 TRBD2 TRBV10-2 TGCGCCAGCAAGACTAGCCGTATCACAGATACGCAGTATTTT CASKTSRITDTQYF
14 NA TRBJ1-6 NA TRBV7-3 TGTGCCAGCAGCGAAGGGGTCGCCGGCTCACCCCTCCACTTT CASSEGVAGSPLHF
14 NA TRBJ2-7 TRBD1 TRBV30 TGTGCCTGGAGCACCTGGGACAGGGTCGTCGAGCAGTACTTC CAWSTWDRVVEQYF
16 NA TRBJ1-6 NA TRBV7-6 TGTGCCAGCAGCTTAGGGCCCGCGGGGGTCGGTTCACCCCTCCACTTT CASSLGPAGVGSPLHF
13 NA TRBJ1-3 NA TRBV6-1 TGTGCCGGCAGGGTCGAGAAGTGGGACACCATATATTTT CAGRVEKWDTIYF
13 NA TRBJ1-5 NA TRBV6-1 TGTGCCAGCGATCCCCCTAGCAATCAGCCCCAGCATTTT CASDPPSNQPQHF
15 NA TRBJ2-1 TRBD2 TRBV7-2 TGTGCCAGCAGCTTAGGGACTAGCTCCTACAATGAGCAGTTCTTC CASSLGTSSYNEQFF
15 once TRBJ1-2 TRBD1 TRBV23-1 TGCGCCAGCAGACCCGTCCGCCGGGACAGGGGTGGCTACACCTTC CASRPVRRDRGGYTF
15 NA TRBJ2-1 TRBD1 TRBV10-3 TGTGCCATCAGTGAGACCACAGGGGGATACGATGAGCAGTTCTTC CAISETTGGYDEQFF
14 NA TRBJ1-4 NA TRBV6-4 TGTGCCAGCAGTGATCAGGGCATGGGTGAAAAACTGTTTTTT CASSDQGMGEKLFF
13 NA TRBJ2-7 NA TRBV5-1 TGCGCCAGCACGTTCTCCGGGTCCTACGAGCAGTACTTC CASTFSGSYEQYF
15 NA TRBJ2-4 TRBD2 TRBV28 TGTGCCAGCAGTGTAGCGGGGGGGCCCAAAAACATTCAGTACTTC CASSVAGGPKNIQYF
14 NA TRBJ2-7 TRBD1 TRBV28 TGTGCCAGCAGTCCCGGGACAGACCGGCCCGAGCAGTACTTC CASSPGTDRPEQYF
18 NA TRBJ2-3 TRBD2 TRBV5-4 TGTGCCAGCAGCTCCGGAGGGACTAGCGGGAGTCCCACAGATACGCAGTATTTT CASSSGGTSGSPTDTQYF